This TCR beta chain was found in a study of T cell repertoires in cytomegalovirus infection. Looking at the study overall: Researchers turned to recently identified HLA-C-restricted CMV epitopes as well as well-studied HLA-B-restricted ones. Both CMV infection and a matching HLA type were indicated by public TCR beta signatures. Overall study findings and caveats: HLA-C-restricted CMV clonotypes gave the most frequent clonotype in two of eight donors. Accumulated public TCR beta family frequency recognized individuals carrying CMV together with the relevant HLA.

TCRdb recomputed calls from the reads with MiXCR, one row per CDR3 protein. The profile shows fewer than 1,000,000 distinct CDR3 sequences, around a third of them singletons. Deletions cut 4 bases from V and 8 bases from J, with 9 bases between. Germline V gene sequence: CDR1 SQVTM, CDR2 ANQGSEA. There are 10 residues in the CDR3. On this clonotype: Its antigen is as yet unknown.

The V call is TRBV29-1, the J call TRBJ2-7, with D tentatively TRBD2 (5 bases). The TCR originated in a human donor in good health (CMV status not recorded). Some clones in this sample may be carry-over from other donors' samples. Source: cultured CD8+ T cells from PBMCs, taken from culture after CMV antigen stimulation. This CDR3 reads CSVGGLQQYF. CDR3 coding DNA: TGCAGCGTTGGAGGACTTCAGCAGTACTTC.